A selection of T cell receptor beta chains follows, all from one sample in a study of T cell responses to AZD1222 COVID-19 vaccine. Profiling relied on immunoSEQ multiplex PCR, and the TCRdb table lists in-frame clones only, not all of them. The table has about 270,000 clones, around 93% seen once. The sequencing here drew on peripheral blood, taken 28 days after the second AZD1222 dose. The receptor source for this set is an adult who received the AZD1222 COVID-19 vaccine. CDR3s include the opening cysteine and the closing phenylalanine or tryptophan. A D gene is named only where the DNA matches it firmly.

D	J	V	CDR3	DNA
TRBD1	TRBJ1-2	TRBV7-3	CASSSGQGAAGYTF	TGTGCCAGCAGCTCCGGTCAGGGGGCGGCCGGCTACACCTTC
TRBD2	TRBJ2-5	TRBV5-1	CASTGRGSYQETQYF	TGCGCCAGCACTGGGCGGGGGTCTTACCAAGAGACCCAGTACTTC
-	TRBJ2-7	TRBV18	CASSPRRGADEQYF	TGTGCCAGCTCACCACGACGGGGGGCAGACGAGCAGTACTTC
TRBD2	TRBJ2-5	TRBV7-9	CASSSSGSGKTQYF	TGTGCCAGCAGCTCCAGCGGGAGCGGGAAGACCCAGTACTTC
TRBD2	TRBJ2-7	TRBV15	CATSREGLAGGSYEQYF	TGTGCCACCAGCAGAGAGGGACTAGCGGGCGGGTCCTACGAGCAGTACTTC
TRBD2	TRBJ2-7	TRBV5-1	CASSRTSGGLKYEQYF	TGCGCCAGCAGCCGGACTAGCGGGGGGCTAAAATACGAGCAGTACTTC
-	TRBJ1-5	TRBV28	CASSPGRISYQPQHF	TGTGCCAGCAGCCCGGGACGGATTAGCTATCAGCCCCAGCATTTT
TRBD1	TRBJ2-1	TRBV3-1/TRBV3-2	CASSLAGTEYNEQFF	TGTGCCAGCAGCCTGGCCGGGACAGAGTACAATGAGCAGTTCTTC
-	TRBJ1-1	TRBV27	CASSLSPGTPTEAFF	TGTGCCAGCAGTTTATCGCCAGGGACCCCCACTGAAGCTTTCTTT
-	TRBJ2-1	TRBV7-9	CASSLKRERVNEQFF	TGTGCCAGCAGCTTAAAGAGGGAAAGGGTCAATGAGCAGTTCTTC